A single sample gave rise to the 30 T cell receptor beta chains below, sequenced in a study of shared clonotypes between healthy human individuals. The protocol was immunoSEQ multiplex PCR, while the TCRdb copy is restricted to in-frame clones and leaves out a portion. The table records 2 million to 2.5 million clones, approximately 94% of them present only once. Cells designated naive CD8 were CD45RO-negative and were positively selected for CCR7, with terminally differentiated effector memory CD45RA+ cells excluded. The sample taken for sequencing was naive CD8+ T cells sorted from blood. These receptors were collected from a man younger than 35 in good health.

V gene TRBV27 combines with J gene TRBJ1-1; D possibly corresponds to TRBD1 (6 bases). The CDR3 length is 12 residues. Trimming left V 6 bases short and J 6 bases short, with 11 bases between. Looked up from germline, CDR1 is MNHEY and CDR2 is SMNVEV (reference sequence). The CDR3 nucleotides are TGTGCCAGCAGGGGGGGCGAGGCTGAAGCTTTCTTT. Translating gives CASRGGEAEAFF.

The V call is TRBV9, the J call TRBJ1-4; TRBD1 is a possible D gene (5 bases). V was trimmed by 0 bases and J by 6 bases, leaving 12 bases between them. CDR1 and CDR2 from the germline V gene are SGDLS and YYNGEE. CDR3 length: 15 amino acids. The CDR3 bases are TGTGCCAGCAGCGTAGGGGGGTCCCAACATGAAAAACTGTTTTTT. It codes for CASSVGGSQHEKLFF.

The chain is built from TRBV7-9 and TRBJ2-7; D perhaps matches TRBD1 (6 bases). V was cut by 1 base and J by 2 bases, with 12 bases left in between. The CDR3 runs 15 residues. From germline, CDR1 is SEHNR and CDR2 FQNEAQ (reference sequence). Here the CDR3 reads CASSLGKGTTYEQYF. Written as DNA, the CDR3 is TGTGCCAGCAGCTTAGGAAAAGGGACAACCTACGAGCAGTACTTC.

This clone was detected once. The rearrangement links TRBV11-2 to TRBJ2-3, with D possibly being TRBD1 or TRBD2 (5 bases each). The CDR3 sequence is 15 residues long. Trimming shortened V by 2 bases and J by 0 bases, and 9 bases separated the two germline ends. The germline V gene has CDR1 SGHAT and CDR2 FQNNGV. DNA of the CDR3: TGTGCCAGCAGCTTATTGGGACCAAGCACAGATACGCAGTATTTT. This gives the protein CASSLLGPSTDTQYF.

Note on this clone: This CDR3 is also generated by other DNA sequences in the sample. V and J are TRBV5-6 and TRBJ1-6, with TRBD1 as a possible D gene (5 bases). The CDR3 runs to 14 residues. The germline V and J ends were trimmed by 0 bases and 7 bases, with 8 bases remaining between them. Germline CDR1 is SGHDT and CDR2 is YYEEEE. DNA for the CDR3: TGTGCCAGCAGCTTGGGAGGGGTCAATTCACCCCTCCACTTT. It yields the protein CASSLGGVNSPLHF.

CDR3 bases: TGTGCCAGCAGCCCCGCCGAGGGGTCTGGAAACACCATATATTTT. Amino acid sequence: CASSPAEGSGNTIYF. This chain connects TRBV7-9 to TRBJ1-3, with D possibly TRBD1 on 5 matching bases. The germline V and J ends were trimmed by 5 bases and 1 base, with 12 bases remaining between them. CDR3 size: 15 residues. From germline, CDR1 is SEHNR and CDR2 FQNEAQ (reference sequence).

Comments on this clone: The same CDR3 is also encoded by other DNA sequences in this sample. The V gene is TRBV9, the J gene TRBJ2-3; TRBD2 aligns across 12 bases. This CDR3 comprises 16 residues. Losses at the gene ends were 0 bases for V and 6 bases for J; bases not matched to a gene: 5. The germline gives CDR1 SGDLS, CDR2 YYNGEE. The CDR3 bases are TGTGCCAGCAGCGTAGTTCTAGCGGGGGGGCCGGATACGCAGTATTTT. This encodes CASSVVLAGGPDTQYF.

CDR3 sequence: CASSLIIRALRAQHF. The CDR3 bases are TGCGCCAGCAGCCTCATTATCCGGGCCTTGCGGGCCCAGCATTTT. The chain recombines TRBV5-1 with TRBJ1-5; D is undetermined. Germline loops: CDR1 SGHRS, CDR2 YFSETQ. The CDR3 is 15 residues long. The V and J ends lost 4 bases and 11 bases respectively, with 22 bases between them. Using reference TRBV5-1 and TRBJ1-5 for the parts outside the CDR3, the full variable domain is KAGVTQTPRYLIKTRGQQVTLSCSPISGHRSVSWYQQTPGQGLQFLFEYFSETQRNKGNFPGRFSGRQFSNSRSEMNVSTLELGDSALYLCASSLIIRALRAQHFGDGTRLSIL.

On this clone: The conserved closing phenylalanine or tryptophan is absent in this CDR3, likely reflecting a read error. This chain uses TRBV7-9 with TRBJ1-1; D is possibly TRBD1 (5 bases). This CDR3 has 18 amino acids. Germline V gene data show CDR1 as SEHNR and CDR2 as FQNEAQ (reference sequence). Trimming removed 5 bases at V and 1 base at J, with 23 bases between. The CDR3 here is CASSPPEAGFEGNTEAFL. The CDR3 nucleotides read TGTGCCAGCAGCCCCCCCGAGGCAGGGTTCGAGGGGAACACTGAAGCTTTCCTT.

The V and J genes are TRBV19 and TRBJ2-7; TRBD1 might be the D (5 bases). V was pared by 3 bases and J by 3 bases, with 15 bases between. Germline V gene lookup returns CDR1 LNHDA and CDR2 SQIVND (reference sequence). The CDR3 length is 15 residues. The DNA of the CDR3 is TGTGCCAGTAGTATTATAGGGGATGATCGCTACGAGCAGTACTTC. Translation gives CASSIIGDDRYEQYF.

This chain links TRBV7-6 with TRBJ2-3; 10 nucleotides agree with TRBD1. CDR1 SGHVS and CDR2 FNYEAQ come from the germline V gene. The CDR3 extends over 19 amino acids. J was trimmed by 2 bases and V by 4 bases; bases with no gene match: 15. The CDR3 sequence: CASSSRMKGQGVHTDTQYF. In nucleotides, the CDR3 is TGTGCCAGCAGCTCAAGAATGAAAGGACAGGGGGTCCACACAGATACGCAGTATTTT.

This chain links TRBV4-1 with TRBJ2-7, with D hard to call. The germline V and J ends were trimmed by 1 base and 1 base, with 8 bases remaining between them. Germline loops: CDR1 MGHRA, CDR2 YSYEKL. The CDR3 has 14 amino acids. Written as DNA, the CDR3 is TGCGCCAGCAGCCAAGTACTACTTTCCTACGAGCAGTACTTC. Its translation is CASSQVLLSYEQYF.

V and J are TRBV9 and TRBJ2-2, with 15 nucleotides matching TRBD2. The CDR3 is 16 residues long. Per the germline V gene, CDR1 is SGDLS and CDR2 is YYNGEE. Unmatched junction bases numbered 5, after V lost 4 bases and J lost 7 bases. This CDR3 reads CASSFRTSGRVGELFF. The CDR3 DNA follows: TGTGCCAGCAGCTTTCGGACTAGCGGGAGGGTCGGGGAGCTGTTTTTT.

The CDR3 coding sequence is TGTGCCAGCAGTTTATTTGGGACGCTCTCCTACGAGCAGTACTTC. Protein product: CASSLFGTLSYEQYF. The V call is TRBV28, the J call TRBJ2-7; perhaps D is TRBD1 or TRBD2 (5 bases each). Trimming shortened V by 1 base and J by 0 bases, and 10 bases separated the two germline ends. Germline V gene data show CDR1 as MDHEN and CDR2 as SYDVKM. The CDR3 sequence is 15 residues long.

The chain recombines TRBV28 with TRBJ2-7, with D hard to call. CDR1 is MDHEN, CDR2 SYDVKM, per germline. Trimming took off 8 bases at V and 4 bases at J, with 18 bases between the two ends. The CDR3 contains 14 residues. In DNA, the CDR3 is TGTGCCAGCTCGGCCGGGCCACTGATTTACGAGCAGTACTTC. It encodes CASSAGPLIYEQYF.

The rearrangement joins TRBV19 to TRBJ1-1, with 7 bases identical to TRBD1. The germline gives CDR1 LNHDA, CDR2 SQIVND (reference sequence). The CDR3 runs to 14 residues. V dropped 6 bases and J dropped 2; count of bases not matched to a gene: 6. CDR3 protein: CASRIRDSNTEAFF. CDR3 DNA sequence: TGTGCCAGTAGGATCCGGGACAGCAACACTGAAGCTTTCTTT. Full variable domain (rest looked up from reference TRBV19 and TRBJ1-1): DGGITQSPKYLFRKEGQNVTLSCEQNLNHDAMYWYRQDPGQGLRLIYYSQIVNDFQKGDIAEGYSVSREKKESFPLTVTSAQKNPTAFYLCASRIRDSNTEAFFGQGTRLTVV.

The chain employs TRBV6-6 and TRBJ1-1, with 7 bases matching TRBD1. The CDR3 runs to 14 residues. Germline V lookup: CDR1 MNHNY, CDR2 SVGAGI (reference sequence). Trimming at V came to 4 bases and at J to 3 bases, leaving 5 bases not matched to a gene. The CDR3 region has the DNA TGTGCCAGCAGTTCCGCAGGGGGGGACACTGAAGCTTTCTTT. Amino acid sequence: CASSSAGGDTEAFF.

The chain recombines TRBV19 with TRBJ2-7, with no clear D. Germline values: CDR1 LNHDA, CDR2 SQIVND (reference sequence). CDR3 size: 14 residues. V was cut by 3 bases and J by 3 bases, with 12 bases left in between. Here the CDR3 DNA reads TGTGCCAGTAGTATCAGCTCTGGGAACTACGAGCAGTACTTC. This translates into CASSISSGNYEQYF.

The rearrangement uses TRBV30 and TRBJ1-1; D is possibly TRBD1 (5 bases). V was clipped by 0 bases and J by 8 bases, with 13 bases between them. This CDR3 contains 13 residues. Germline V gene lookup returns CDR1 GTSNPN and CDR2 SVGIG (reference sequence). CDR3 coding DNA: TGTGCCTGGAGTGTTAGGGCTGAGGGGGAAGCTTTCTTT. Translation: CAWSVRAEGEAFF.

This sequence joins TRBV28 and TRBJ2-4; D unresolved. The ends were cut back, 1 base at V and 0 bases at J, with 7 bases in the middle. The CDR3 has 15 amino acids. Germline V gene lookup returns CDR1 MDHEN and CDR2 SYDVKM. In DNA, the CDR3 is TGTGCCAGCAGTTTATTAGGGTTAGCCAAAAACATTCAGTACTTC. Its translation: CASSLLGLAKNIQYF. Full variable domain (remainder filled in from reference TRBV28 and TRBJ2-4): DVKVTQSSRYLVKRTGEKVFLECVQDMDHENMFWYRQDPGLGLRLIYFSYDVKMKEKGDIPEGYSVSREKKERFSLILESASTNQTSMYLCASSLLGLAKNIQYFGAGTRLSVL.

The V and J genes are TRBV30 and TRBJ1-2; no definite D call. Germline loops: CDR1 GTSNPN, CDR2 SVGIG (reference sequence). Trimming pared 1 base from V and 4 bases from J, leaving 7 bases between. This CDR3 has 12 residues. This CDR3 reads CAWSAGRYGYTF. CDR3 DNA: TGTGCCTGGAGTGCCGGTCGCTATGGCTACACCTTC.

J is TRBJ2-7 and V is TRBV10-2; D is unresolved. V lost 5 bases, J lost 2 bases, and 10 bases lay in between. The CDR3 runs 13 residues. The germline CDR1 and CDR2 sequences are WSHSY and SAAADI. The CDR3 sequence is CASSKAATYEQYF. CDR3 in DNA: TGCGCCAGCAGTAAGGCAGCCACCTACGAGCAGTACTTC.

On this clone itself: This sample also contains other DNA sequences that code for the same CDR3. This chain connects TRBV5-6 to TRBJ1-1; a possible D gene is TRBD1 (5 bases). Germline V lookup: CDR1 SGHDT, CDR2 YYEEEE. The V end was cut by 3 bases, the J end by 3 bases, with 9 bases between. The CDR3 consists of 13 residues. The DNA of the CDR3 is TGTGCCAGCAGCTGGACGGGGGACACTGAAGCTTTCTTT. The encoded protein is CASSWTGDTEAFF.

The chain is built from TRBV7-2 and TRBJ2-7, with D maybe TRBD1 (6 bases). Trimming removed 1 base at V and 5 bases at J, with 9 bases between. The CDR3 loop spans 13 amino acids. Germline lookup yields CDR1 SGHTA and CDR2 FQGNSA. CDR3 protein: CASSLEQGHEQYF. The CDR3 DNA follows: TGTGCCAGCAGCTTAGAACAGGGCCACGAGCAGTACTTC.

The chain recombines TRBV11-2 with TRBJ2-5; 9 bases are a match to TRBD1. CDR1 is SGHAT, CDR2 FQNNGV, per germline. V trimming: 1 base; J trimming: 5 bases; junction bases outside the gene matches: 8. This CDR3 has 16 residues. The CDR3 bases are TGTGCCAGCAGCTTAGGGACCCGGGACAGGGATGAGACCCAGTACTTC. Protein: CASSLGTRDRDETQYF. The variable domain in full, with the rest retrieved from reference TRBV11-2 and TRBJ2-5, is EAGVAQSPRYKIIEKRQSVAFWCNPISGHATLYWYQQILGQGPKLLIQFQNNGVVDDSQLPKDRFSAERLKGVDSTLKIQPAKLEDSAVYLCASSLGTRDRDETQYFGPGTRLLVL.

The chain combines TRBV18 with TRBJ1-3, with 9 bases that match TRBD1. The CDR3 has 16 residues. Trimming at V came to 2 bases and at J to 4 bases, leaving 6 bases not matched to a gene. Germline CDR1 is KGHSH and CDR2 is LQKENI. In nucleotides, the CDR3 is TGTGCCAGCTCACCAAAGGACAGGGGATCGGGAAACACCATATATTTT. This sequence encodes CASSPKDRGSGNTIYF.

V and J are TRBV12-5 and TRBJ2-2; D possibly uses TRBD1 or TRBD2 (5 bases each). Germline values: CDR1 LGHNT, CDR2 FRNRAP. V was shortened by 7 bases and J by 7 bases, with 19 bases between the two germline ends. There are 15 residues in the CDR3. The chain's CDR3 is CASVPPGTPIGELFF. Written as DNA, the CDR3 is TGTGCTAGTGTACCCCCCGGGACCCCTATCGGGGAGCTGTTTTTT. Full variable domain (missing parts from reference TRBV12-5 and TRBJ2-2): DARVTQTPRHKVTEMGQEVTMRCQPILGHNTVFWYRQTMMQGLELLAYFRNRAPLDDSGMPKDRFSAEMPDATLATLKIQPSEPRDSAVYFCASVPPGTPIGELFFGEGSRLTVL.

The V and J genes are TRBV9 and TRBJ2-3; possible D gene TRBD2, 7 bases. The V gene's germline CDR1 is SGDLS and CDR2 YYNGEE. The CDR3 has 19 residues. The V end was cut by 1 base, the J end by 3 bases, with 24 bases between. The CDR3 DNA follows: TGTGCCAGCAGCGTAAACCCTCCCAAGGGGGGAGGGCCTACAGATACGCAGTATTTT. This translates into CASSVNPPKGGGPTDTQYF.

The chain links TRBV4-3 to TRBJ2-1; D may be TRBD2 (5 bases). Between the trimmed V and J ends, which lost 0 bases and 0 bases, there was a span of 12 bases. This CDR3 is built from 17 residues. Germline-derived CDR1 and CDR2 are LGHNA and YSLEER. The CDR3 nucleotides read TGCGCCAGCAGCCAAGAACCCTCCGGGAACTCCTACAATGAGCAGTTCTTC. Encoded protein: CASSQEPSGNSYNEQFF.

The V gene is TRBV27, the J gene TRBJ1-5; possible D gene TRBD1, 5 bases. Germline V gives CDR1 MNHEY, CDR2 SMNVEV (reference sequence). The CDR3 has 15 residues. The V end was cut by 1 base, the J end by 4 bases, with 11 bases between. This CDR3 is CASSLLAGSNQPQHF. CDR3 sequence (DNA): TGTGCCAGCAGTTTATTAGCAGGGTCGAATCAGCCCCAGCATTTT.